The 23 T cell receptor beta chains below were found in one sample sequenced in a study of T cell responses to AZD1222 COVID-19 vaccine. Some clones are missing from TCRdb's copy, which holds only in-frame ones; the method was immunoSEQ multiplex PCR. The table shows some 81,000 clones, with 80% to 90% occurring only once. The input for sequencing was peripheral blood, taken 28 days after the second AZD1222 dose. The source is an adult who received the AZD1222 COVID-19 vaccine.

The chain has TRBV27 and TRBJ2-6, with D perhaps matching TRBD1 (7 bases). Germline CDR1 reads MNHEY; CDR2 reads SMNVEV (reference sequence). V was cut by 3 bases and J by 4 bases, with 13 bases left in between. The CDR3 extends over 16 amino acids. CDR3 nucleotides: TGTGCCAGCAGTTTGGAGGGGGCATTCGGGGCCAACGTCCTGACTTTC. Protein sequence: CASSLEGAFGANVLTF.

V is TRBV10-3 and J is TRBJ1-3; D unresolved. This CDR3 is 17 amino acids long. Trimming pared 0 bases from V and 0 bases from J, leaving 12 bases between. Germline CDR1 reads ENHRY; CDR2 reads SYGVKD. CDR3 DNA: TGTGCCATCAGTGAGTCGAGGGAGAGGGTCTCTGGAAACACCATATATTTT. This gives the protein CAISESRERVSGNTIYF.

V gene TRBV28 combines with J gene TRBJ2-7; D possibly matches TRBD1 or TRBD2 (6 bases each). Looked up from germline, CDR1 is MDHEN and CDR2 is SYDVKM. Trimming cost V 8 bases and J 6 bases, with 17 bases left between them. The CDR3 contains 13 residues. The CDR3 protein is CASFAQGLGEQYF. The DNA of the CDR3 is TGTGCCAGCTTTGCACAGGGACTGGGCGAGCAGTACTTC.

This clone was found once. This rearrangement joins TRBV5-6 to TRBJ1-2; a possible D gene is TRBD1 (6 bases). The CDR3 is 13 residues long. Germline CDR1 reads SGHDT; CDR2 reads YYEEEE. V was clipped by 2 bases and J by 10 bases, with 15 bases between them. The CDR3 DNA is TGTGCCAGCAGCTTAGGGACACTTGGTGTCTACACCTTC. Translation: CASSLGTLGVYTF.

The gene calls are TRBV9 and TRBJ1-4; D uncertain. V was clipped by 4 bases and J by 3 bases, with 4 bases between them. From germline, CDR1 is SGDLS and CDR2 YYNGEE. The CDR3 consists of 12 residues. CDR3 nucleotides: TGTGCCAGCAGCCCACCTAATGAAAAACTGTTTTTT. Translation: CASSPPNEKLFF.

The genes are TRBV7-8 and TRBJ1-2; no firm D call. Germline V lookup: CDR1 SGHVS, CDR2 FQNEAQ. The CDR3 contains 14 residues. V lost 1 base, J lost 2 bases, and 8 bases lay in between. In nucleotides, the CDR3 is TGTGCCAGCAGCTTAGGTGAAGGGAACTATGGCTACACCTTC. It codes for CASSLGEGNYGYTF.

The V gene is TRBV7-9, the J gene TRBJ2-5; TRBD2 matches 7 bases. CDR1 is SEHNR and CDR2 is FQNEAQ in the germline V gene (reference sequence). The CDR3 runs 14 residues. The J segment lost 2 bases and the V segment lost 5 bases, leaving 5 bases of the junction unmatched. CDR3 sequence (DNA): TGTGCCAGCAGCGCACTAGCGTATCAAGAGACCCAGTACTTC. Protein product: CASSALAYQETQYF.

The V gene is TRBV7-9, the J gene TRBJ2-7; the match to TRBD1 covers 9 bases. The CDR3 runs 15 residues. V lost 3 bases and J lost 2; bases outside the gene matches: 5. Germline CDR1 reads SEHNR; CDR2 reads FQNEAQ (reference sequence). CDR3 sequence: CASSFLGQGTYEQYF. CDR3 in DNA: TGTGCCAGCAGCTTCCTGGGACAGGGTACCTACGAGCAGTACTTC. The entire variable domain, with the rest obtained from reference TRBV7-9 and TRBJ2-7, is as follows: DTGVSQNPRHKITKRGQNVTFRCDPISEHNRLYWYRQTLGQGPEFLTYFQNEAQLEKSRLLSDRFSAERPKGSFSTLEIQRTEQGDSAMYLCASSFLGQGTYEQYFGPGTRLTVT.

The V and J genes are TRBV29-1 and TRBJ2-3; 8 positions match TRBD2. CDR3 length: 14 residues. The V gene end was trimmed by 6 bases and the J gene end by 0 bases; junction bases not matched to a gene: 5. Germline V CDR1 and CDR2: SQVTM, ANQGSEA. The CDR3 nucleotides read TGCAGCGTAGCAGGACTAGCCAGCACAGATACGCAGTATTTT. It encodes CSVAGLASTDTQYF.

The rearrangement uses TRBV7-9 and TRBJ1-2, with 7 nucleotides matching TRBD1. CDR3 size: 14 residues. CDR1 and CDR2 from the germline V gene are SEHNR and FQNEAQ (reference sequence). J gave up 7 bases and V 1 base, and 6 bases lay outside the gene matches. CDR3 amino acids: CASSLGQGVSGYTF. CDR3 DNA: TGTGCCAGCAGCTTAGGGCAGGGGGTGAGTGGCTACACCTTC.

The genes are TRBV5-4 and TRBJ2-7, with D perhaps matching TRBD2 (6 bases). The CDR3 extends over 14 amino acids. Trimming stripped 4 bases from V and 6 bases from J, with 17 bases between. Per the germline V gene, CDR1 is SGHNT and CDR2 is YYREEE (reference sequence). CDR3: CASSDQVGGLEQYF. CDR3 bases: TGTGCCAGCAGCGACCAAGTCGGGGGACTCGAGCAGTACTTC.

The chain recombines TRBV28 with TRBJ1-2, with D possibly TRBD1 on 5 matching bases. In germline, CDR1 is MDHEN, CDR2 SYDVKM. Trimming cost V 5 bases and J 4 bases, with 11 bases left between them. The CDR3 length is 13 residues. The CDR3 sequence: CASSGDLGYGYTF. The CDR3 coding sequence is TGTGCCAGCAGTGGGGACCTAGGCTATGGCTACACCTTC.

The V and J genes are TRBV7-2 and TRBJ2-1, with 13 bases lining up with TRBD2. Germline CDR1 reads SGHTA; CDR2 reads FQGNSA. The length of the CDR3 is 15 residues. After removal of 7 bases from V and 6 bases from J, the junction contained 6 bases not matched to a gene. CDR3 in amino acids: CASTRTSGRANEQFF. The CDR3 DNA reads TGTGCCAGCACCCGAACTAGCGGGAGGGCCAATGAGCAGTTCTTC.

The gene calls are TRBV7-3 and TRBJ2-7, with 8 bases aligning to TRBD2. Germline CDR1 SGHTA, CDR2 FQGTGA. The J segment lost 5 bases and the V segment lost 5 bases, leaving 11 bases of the junction unmatched. The CDR3 contains 15 residues. The CDR3 DNA follows: TGTGCCAGCAGCCAAGCCGGGACTAGTAACGACGAGCAGTACTTC. It specifies CASSQAGTSNDEQYF.

The chain combines TRBV5-5 with TRBJ2-2, with a tentative D call TRBD2 (5 bases). The ends were cut back, 3 bases at V and 8 bases at J, with 20 bases in the middle. CDR1 is SGHKS, CDR2 YYEKEE, per germline (reference sequence). The CDR3 is made up of 16 amino acids. CDR3 bases: TGTGCCAGCAGCTCATCTGGCAGCGGATCGATAGGGGAGCTGTTTTTT. This encodes CASSSSGSGSIGELFF.

This chain uses TRBV7-8 with TRBJ2-7, with 10 bases that match TRBD2. Unmatched junction bases numbered 10, after V lost 5 bases and J lost 0 bases. The CDR3 totals 17 residues. The V gene's germline CDR1 is SGHVS and CDR2 FQNEAQ. CDR3 nucleotides: TGTGCCAGCAGCCCCTTAGGACTAGCGGTGAGCTCCTACGAGCAGTACTTC. As protein: CASSPLGLAVSSYEQYF.

This clone was counted a few times. The J gene is TRBJ2-7, the V gene TRBV4-3, with 11 bases lining up with TRBD2. The junction had 10 bases not matched to a gene; V was cut back by 4 bases and J by 5 bases. Per germline, CDR1 LGHNA and CDR2 YSLEER. The CDR3 has 16 amino acids. CDR3 region: CASSLISSGRTHEQYF. CDR3 bases: TGCGCCAGCAGCCTTATTTCTAGCGGGAGGACCCACGAGCAGTACTTC.

CDR3 sequence (DNA): TGTGCCAGCATCCCTACAGGGCTAATCGATGAGCAGTTCTTC. It yields the protein CASIPTGLIDEQFF. The chain couples TRBV11-2 to TRBJ2-1, with D possibly TRBD1 on 6 matching bases. The CDR3 spans 14 residues. The germline gives CDR1 SGHAT, CDR2 FQNNGV. The ends were cut back, 7 bases at V and 8 bases at J, with 18 bases in the middle.

The rearrangement uses TRBV6-5 and TRBJ2-7; the D gene is possibly TRBD1 (5 bases). Trimming cost V 6 bases and J 3 bases, with 6 bases left between them. This CDR3 has 11 amino acids. Germline CDR1 reads MNHEY; CDR2 reads SVGAGI. As DNA, the CDR3 is TGTGCCAGCAGCGACAGCTACGAGCAGTACTTC. This sequence encodes CASSDSYEQYF.

The CDR3 is CASSRLGAGDGTDTQYF. As DNA, the CDR3 is TGTGCCAGCAGCAGGCTGGGGGCAGGGGATGGGACAGATACGCAGTATTTT. This chain uses TRBV9 with TRBJ2-3, with D perhaps TRBD1 (6 bases). The ends were cut back, 4 bases at V and 3 bases at J, with 21 bases in the middle. The CDR3 has 17 amino acids. Germline assignment: CDR1 SGDLS and CDR2 YYNGEE. Filled out from reference TRBV9 and TRBJ2-3, the complete variable domain reads DSGVTQTPKHLITATGQRVTLRCSPRSGDLSVYWYQQSLDQGLQFLIQYYNGEERAKGNILERFSAQQFPDLHSELNLSSLELGDSALYFCASSRLGAGDGTDTQYFGPGTRLTVL.

This clone was seen only once. The genes are TRBV5-6 and TRBJ1-2; D possibly corresponds to TRBD1 (5 bases). The germline V and J ends were trimmed by 4 bases and 8 bases, with 15 bases remaining between them. The germline V gene has CDR1 SGHDT and CDR2 YYEEEE. The CDR3 is 13 residues long. CDR3 protein: CASSPRRDGGYTF. For the CDR3, the DNA is TGTGCCAGCAGCCCACGTAGGGACGGCGGCTACACCTTC.

The CDR3 is CASSGDNFNQPQHF. The CDR3 DNA sequence: TGTGCCAGCAGCGGAGACAACTTCAATCAGCCCCAGCATTTT. The J gene is TRBJ1-5, the V gene TRBV3-1 (or the pseudogene TRBV3-2), with D unclear. Deletions cut 5 bases from V and 3 bases from J, with 11 bases between. Germline CDR1 is LGHDT and CDR2 is YNNKEL (reference sequence). There are 14 residues in the CDR3.

The chain joins TRBV20-1 to TRBJ2-1; D is undetermined. Germline lookup yields CDR1 DFQATT and CDR2 SNEGSKA (reference sequence). V was shortened by 3 bases and J by 4 bases, with 1 base between the two germline ends. The CDR3 extends over 10 amino acids. This CDR3 reads CSASYNEQFF. The CDR3 coding sequence is TGCAGTGCTAGTTACAATGAGCAGTTCTTC.